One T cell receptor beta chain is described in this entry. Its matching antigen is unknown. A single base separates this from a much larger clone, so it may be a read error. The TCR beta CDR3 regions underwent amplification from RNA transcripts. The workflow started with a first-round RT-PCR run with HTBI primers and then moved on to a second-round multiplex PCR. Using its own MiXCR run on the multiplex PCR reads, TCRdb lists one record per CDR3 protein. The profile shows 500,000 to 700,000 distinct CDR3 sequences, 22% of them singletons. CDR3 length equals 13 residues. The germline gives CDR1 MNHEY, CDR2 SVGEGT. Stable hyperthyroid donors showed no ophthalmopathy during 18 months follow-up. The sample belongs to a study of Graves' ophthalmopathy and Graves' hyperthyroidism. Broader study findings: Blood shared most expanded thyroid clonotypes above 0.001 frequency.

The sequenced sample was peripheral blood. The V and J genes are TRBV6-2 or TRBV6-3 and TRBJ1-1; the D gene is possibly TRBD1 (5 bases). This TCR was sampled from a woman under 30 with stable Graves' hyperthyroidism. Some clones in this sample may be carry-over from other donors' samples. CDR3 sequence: CASIQEGGTESFF. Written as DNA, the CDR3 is TGTGCCAGCATACAGGAGGGTGGCACTGAATCTTTCTTT.